This entry lists 11 T cell receptor beta chains sequenced from one sample in a study of breast tumors, draining lymph nodes, adjacent tissues. Axillary draining lymph nodes of breast cancer patients supplied the node samples. From the multiplex PCR reads, TCRdb called clonotypes with MiXCR, one entry per CDR3 protein. The table has approximately 150,000 distinct CDR3 sequences, roughly 35% seen once. Sequences were obtained from axillary lymph node tissue. These receptors all stem from a female donor with breast cancer. Some clones in this sample may be carry-over from other donors' samples.

This clonotype was counted only a few times. V is TRBV6-2 or TRBV6-3 and J is TRBJ2-7, with 10 bases lining up with TRBD2. Germline V gene lookup returns CDR1 MNHEY and CDR2 SVGEGT. The V segment lost 7 bases and the J segment 3 bases; nucleotides outside the gene matches: 6. This CDR3 has 14 amino acids. This CDR3 reads CASTPSGSIYEQYF. As DNA, the CDR3 is TGTGCCAGCACCCCTAGCGGGAGCATCTACGAGCAGTACTTC.

V is TRBV9 and J is TRBJ2-3, with TRBD2 matching over 8 bases. The CDR3 runs 13 residues. CDR1 SGDLS and CDR2 YYNGEE come from the germline V gene. The V gene end was trimmed by 5 bases and the J gene end by 2 bases; junction bases not matched to a gene: 1. DNA for the CDR3: TGTGCCAGCAGTAGCGGGGACACAGATACGCAGTATTTT. Translated, it gives CASSSGDTDTQYF.

The sample holds many counts of this clonotype. The rearrangement links TRBV2 to TRBJ1-4, with TRBD1 identical over 7 bases. The J segment lost 6 bases and the V segment lost 2 bases, leaving 6 bases of the junction unmatched. The CDR3 has 15 amino acids. CDR1 is SNHLY, CDR2 FYNNEI, per germline. CDR3 DNA sequence: TGTGCCAGCAGTGAACAGGGAAGGGGGCATGAAAAACTGTTTTTT. This sequence encodes CASSEQGRGHEKLFF.

This chain uses TRBV11-2 with TRBJ1-6; D call uncertain. Germline assignment: CDR1 SGHAT and CDR2 FQNNGV. Trimming shortened V by 1 base and J by 5 bases, and 9 bases separated the two germline ends. The CDR3 is 15 residues long. The CDR3 sequence is CASSLAGLNNSPLHF. The CDR3 nucleotides read TGTGCCAGCAGCTTAGCGGGGTTGAATAATTCACCCCTCCACTTT.

As concerns this clonotype: An end of the junction does not agree with germline; a read error may underlie this. J is TRBJ1-4 and V is TRBV25-1, with D maybe TRBD1 (6 bases). The CDR3 covers 15 residues. CDR1 is MGHDK and CDR2 is SYGVNS in the germline V gene. In DNA, the CDR3 is TGTGCCAGCAGTGAATTCGGGGGCACTAACGAAATACTGTTTTTT. Protein sequence: CASSEFGGTNEILFF.

The count of this clonotype is one. The V gene is TRBV20-1, the J gene TRBJ1-2; D gene uncertain. The germline V and J ends were trimmed by 6 bases and 4 bases, with 18 bases remaining between them. Per the germline V gene, CDR1 is DFQATT and CDR2 is SNEGSKA (reference sequence). The CDR3 is 14 amino acids. In nucleotides, the CDR3 is TGCAGTGCCAGTAGTGGGCCCGATGTCTATGGCTACACCTTC. Residues: CSASSGPDVYGYTF.

This chain links TRBV7-8 with TRBJ1-6; no clear D gene. The germline gives CDR1 SGHVS, CDR2 FQNEAQ. The CDR3 totals 15 residues. With 1 base removed from V and 13 bases from J, the gap between germline ends came to 17 bases. The CDR3 region is CASSLEGRTHQPLHF. The DNA for the CDR3 is TGTGCCAGCAGCTTAGAGGGCAGGACTCATCAGCCCCTCCACTTT.

The chain couples TRBV25-1 to TRBJ2-1; TRBD1 aligns across 10 bases. The trim removed 7 bases at V and 12 bases at J, leaving 9 bases unmatched. The CDR3 is 13 residues long. Germline V gives CDR1 MGHDK, CDR2 SYGVNS. CDR3 in amino acids: CASNGTGVRGQFF. CDR3 DNA: TGTGCCAGCAACGGGACAGGGGTTCGTGGGCAGTTCTTC.

This chain uses TRBV30 with TRBJ1-2; D gene unclear. Germline loops: CDR1 GTSNPN, CDR2 SVGIG (reference sequence). The CDR3 extends over 13 amino acids. V lost 3 bases to trimming and J lost 4 bases, with 12 bases between them. CDR3 DNA sequence: TGTGCCTGGAGGTCTCCAGGAGTCTATGGCTACACCTTC. Amino acid sequence: CAWRSPGVYGYTF.

The chain carries TRBV20-1 and TRBJ2-1, with 12 positions matching TRBD2. The CDR3 contains 14 residues. Germline V gene data show CDR1 as DFQATT and CDR2 as SNEGSKA (reference sequence). J was trimmed by 4 bases and V by 7 bases; bases with no gene match: 5. The CDR3 spells CSVSGLAGYNEQFF. DNA for the CDR3: TGCAGTGTTAGCGGACTAGCGGGATACAATGAGCAGTTCTTC.

As to this clonotype: This may stem from a read error, because a much larger clone lies one nucleotide away. The gene calls are TRBV19 and TRBJ1-4; 10 nucleotides match TRBD1. Germline CDR1 is LNHDA and CDR2 is SQIVND (reference sequence). The CDR3 covers 14 residues. The CDR3 DNA follows: TGTGCCAGTAGTATGGGACAGGGGAATGAAGAACTGTTTTTT. Protein product: CASSMGQGNEELFF.